This T cell receptor (beta chain) was captured by sequencing in a study of cytomegalovirus exposure and HLA in healthy donors. Study at large: Earlier sequencing of 150 million to 200 million T cells yielded around 100 million unique TCR beta sequences. Study results and limitations: Available immune exposure information was restricted to CMV serostatus only. Altogether, 164 TCR beta chains were recorded as cytomegalovirus-associated.

Regarding this clone: Its antigen remains unidentified.

The CDR3 has 15 amino acids. Germline CDR1 and CDR2: MNHEY and SVGAGI. With 4 bases removed from V and 7 bases from J, the gap between germline ends came to 20 bases. PCR primers comprised 60 Vbeta and 13 Jbeta primers. The method was immunoSEQ multiplex PCR; TCRdb's version includes in-frame clones alone and lacks a portion of them. The sample has about 140,000 clones, more than 60% seen once. The TCR originated in a man under 40 in good health and CMV-seropositive. The V and J genes are TRBV6-5 and TRBJ2-7; D is possibly TRBD1 (5 bases). Specimen: PBMCs. In nucleotides, the CDR3 is TGTGCCAGCAGTTCCCGACAGCCTCCCATGGGGGAGCAGTACTTC. Its translation is CASSSRQPPMGEQYF.